The T cell receptor (beta chain) described here comes from a study of T cells in Graves' hyperthyroidism and ophthalmopathy. Study-level results: Most expanded thyroid clonotypes above 0.001 recurred in blood.

There are many counts of this clonotype. Its antigen is not identified. The ends were cut back, 6 bases at V and 9 bases at J, with 26 bases in the middle. The germline V gene encodes CDR1 MNHNS and CDR2 SASEGT. The CDR3 is 17 residues long. RNA transcripts gave rise to amplified TCR beta CDR3 regions. Initially, a first-round RT-PCR of the TCR CDR3 employed the HTBI primer set. TCRdb processed the multiplex PCR reads anew with MiXCR; each CDR3 protein has one entry. Here the sample spans approximately 330,000 distinct CDR3 sequences, approximately 14% being singletons. Based on clinical symptoms, serum thyroxine and TRAb, thyroid ultrasound and orbital computed tomography, diagnoses were reached.

The sequence was obtained from a woman aged 40 to 50 with Graves' ophthalmopathy. This chain connects TRBV6-1 to TRBJ2-2; weak D call: TRBD2 (7 bases). Sequenced: blood. The CDR3 spells CASRRGVGTTGGRELFF. The CDR3, as DNA: TGTGCCAGCAGGCGTGGAGTAGGGACTACTGGGGGCCGGGAGCTGTTTTTT.